Presented here are 21 T cell receptor beta chains from one specimen sequenced in a study of response to subunit inactivated influenza vaccine. TCRdb re-called the RT-PCR reads with MiXCR, one entry per CDR3 protein. This table has 400,000 to 650,000 distinct CDR3 sequences, roughly 7.6% appearing once. The sample consisted of PBMCs from blood, taken around 25 months after vaccination. The receptors originated from a man between 50 and 70 years old who received an inactivated influenza vaccine.

The table lists this clonotype with a few counts. The rearrangement links TRBV11-1 to TRBJ2-7; no firm D call. Deletions cut 5 bases from V and 1 base from J, with 9 bases between. Germline V CDR1 and CDR2: SGHAT, FQDESV (reference sequence). The CDR3 is 13 amino acids. The CDR3 DNA follows: TGTGCCAGCAGCAAATTCCGGTCCTACGAGCAGTACTTC. Protein sequence: CASSKFRSYEQYF.

J is TRBJ1-4 and V is TRBV6-1; no clear D gene. Germline assignment: CDR1 MNHNS and CDR2 SASEGT. The V end was cut by 6 bases, the J end by 4 bases, with 15 bases between. This CDR3 has 15 amino acids. The CDR3 spells CASRPTGSYNEKLFF. For the CDR3, the DNA is TGTGCCAGCAGACCGACCGGCTCGTATAATGAAAAACTGTTTTTT.

The chain joins TRBV2 to TRBJ2-1; 14 bases fit TRBD2. Germline V lookup: CDR1 SNHLY, CDR2 FYNNEI. This CDR3 is 14 amino acids long. The V and J ends lost 9 bases and 8 bases, in that order; junction bases with no gene match: 6. The CDR3 reads CARTGLAGGDEQFF. Here the CDR3 DNA reads TGTGCCAGGACCGGACTAGCGGGGGGAGATGAGCAGTTCTTC.

This rearrangement joins TRBV5-6 to TRBJ1-5, with TRBD1 matching over 7 bases. CDR3 length: 16 amino acids. Looked up from germline, CDR1 is SGHDT and CDR2 is YYEEEE. The V and J ends lost 1 base and 2 bases, in that order; junction bases with no gene match: 6. The CDR3 bases are TGTGCCAGCAGCTTGATGGAGGGGGCGGGCAATCAGCCCCAGCATTTT. It codes for CASSLMEGAGNQPQHF.

The chain joins TRBV3-1 to TRBJ2-6; D possibly corresponds to TRBD2 (5 bases). In germline, CDR1 is LGHDT, CDR2 YNNKEL (reference sequence). V gave up 2 bases and J gave up 4 bases, with 9 bases separating them. CDR3 size: 15 residues. The DNA for the CDR3 is TGTGCCAGCAGCCAACGGGGTTCCGGGGCCAACGTCCTGACTTTC. The encoded protein is CASSQRGSGANVLTF.

DNA of the CDR3: TGCGCCAGCCATGGAGGGACGGGGATGACTTTAGGGGTTACTAATGAAAAACTGTTTTTT. It encodes CASHGGTGMTLGVTNEKLFF. The J gene is TRBJ1-4, the V gene TRBV4-1; possible D gene TRBD1, 5 bases. Trimming took 8 bases from V and 2 from J, leaving 30 bases between them. The CDR3 is 20 amino acids. The germline CDR1 and CDR2 sequences are MGHRA and YSYEKL.

The chain recombines TRBV28 with TRBJ2-7, with a tentative D call TRBD1 (5 bases). V lost 5 bases, J lost 3 bases, and 17 bases lay in between. The CDR3 is made up of 15 amino acids. Germline V gives CDR1 MDHEN, CDR2 SYDVKM. The CDR3 nucleotides are TGTGCCAGCAGTCCTCCCCTGGCAGGGCTCTACGAGCAGTACTTC. Its translation is CASSPPLAGLYEQYF.

The rearrangement joins TRBV20-1 to TRBJ2-4; 12 bases fit TRBD1. V dropped 5 bases and J dropped 0; count of bases not matched to a gene: 8. This CDR3 has 17 amino acids. Looked up from germline, CDR1 is DFQATT and CDR2 is SNEGSKA (reference sequence). The CDR3 here is CSASRDRGPLAKNIQYF. The CDR3 DNA sequence: TGCAGTGCTTCCCGGGACAGGGGGCCTCTAGCCAAAAACATTCAGTACTTC.

V gene TRBV6-2 or TRBV6-3 combines with J gene TRBJ2-1, with 15 bases aligning to TRBD2. CDR1 and CDR2 (germline): MNHEY, SVGEGT. This CDR3 has 18 residues. V shed 2 bases and J 3 bases; nucleotides not matched to a gene: 5. As DNA, the CDR3 is TGTGCCAGCAGTTACACTGGACTAGCGGGGGGGCTCTACAATGAGCAGTTCTTC. Translating gives CASSYTGLAGGLYNEQFF.

In this sample, this clonotype turned up many times. The chain carries TRBV5-4 and TRBJ1-2; 9 bases are a match to TRBD1. Trimming took 2 bases from V and 7 from J; bases not matched to a gene: 3. The CDR3 extends over 13 amino acids. Germline V CDR1 and CDR2: SGHNT, YYREEE (reference sequence). The CDR3 region has the DNA TGTGCCAGCAGCTTACAGGGGGCCTCTGGCTACACCTTC. This sequence encodes CASSLQGASGYTF.

The gene calls are TRBV10-3 and TRBJ2-5; TRBD1 matches 7 bases. Germline values: CDR1 ENHRY, CDR2 SYGVKD. V lost 6 bases and J lost 0; bases outside the gene matches: 7. The CDR3 covers 15 residues. The CDR3 DNA reads TGTGCCATCAGCGACGGGACAGCGTACCAAGAGACCCAGTACTTC. This translates into CAISDGTAYQETQYF.

There are a few counts of this clonotype. The V and J genes are TRBV10-3 and TRBJ2-2; either TRBD1 or TRBD2 may fit D (5 bases each). V gave up 0 bases and J gave up 4 bases, with 6 bases separating them. The CDR3 length is 14 residues. From germline, CDR1 is ENHRY and CDR2 SYGVKD. The CDR3 loop is CAISESGTTGELFF. The CDR3 nucleotides read TGTGCCATCAGTGAGTCGGGGACCACCGGGGAGCTGTTTTTT.

This clonotype was counted only a few times. This chain links TRBV12-3 or TRBV12-4 with TRBJ1-4, with 8 bases aligning to TRBD1. Unmatched junction bases numbered 14, after V lost 3 bases and J lost 8 bases. This CDR3 has 17 residues. The CDR3 bases are TGTGCCAGCAGTTTTTCACGTTCCGGGACAGGCGGGGAAAAACTGTTTTTT. It translates to CASSFSRSGTGGEKLFF.

CDR3 nucleotide sequence: TGCGCCAGCAGCCAAGAGGGACTAGCGGGAGTGGGGAATGAGCAGTTCTTC. It translates to CASSQEGLAGVGNEQFF. The V call is TRBV4-3, the J call TRBJ2-1; 14 nucleotides agree with TRBD2. With V trimmed by 0 bases and J by 7 bases, 5 bases remained unmatched. In germline, CDR1 is LGHNA, CDR2 YSLEER. The CDR3 is made up of 17 amino acids.

This clonotype was counted ten times or more. The chain carries TRBV12-3 or TRBV12-4 and TRBJ2-7; 9 bases are shared with TRBD1. CDR3 length: 17 amino acids. V shed 3 bases and J 0 bases; nucleotides not matched to a gene: 9. The DNA for the CDR3 is TGTGCCAGCAGTTTCCAAACCGGGACAGGGACCTCCTACGAGCAGTACTTC. It is translated as CASSFQTGTGTSYEQYF.

V usage is TRBV29-1 and J usage is TRBJ2-7, with D maybe TRBD1 (6 bases). CDR1 SQVTM and CDR2 ANQGSEA come from the germline V gene. There are 12 residues in the CDR3. Trimming stripped 6 bases from V and 6 bases from J, with 15 bases between. CDR3 in amino acids: CSVRTDTREQYF. The CDR3 nucleotides are TGCAGCGTACGGACAGACACCCGCGAGCAGTACTTC.

This clonotype has a count of ten or more. This rearrangement joins TRBV7-2 to TRBJ2-2; 10 bases match TRBD2. After removal of 10 bases from V and 4 bases from J, the junction contained 15 bases not matched to a gene. In germline, CDR1 is SGHTA, CDR2 FQGNSA. The CDR3 runs to 17 residues. CDR3 sequence: CAITVASGGARTGELFF. Here the CDR3 DNA reads TGTGCCATCACAGTAGCGAGCGGGGGGGCGCGCACCGGGGAGCTGTTTTTT. The full variable domain, rest sourced from reference TRBV7-2 and TRBJ2-2, is GAGVSQSPSNKVTEKGKDVELRCDPISGHTALYWYRQSLGQGLEFLIYFQGNSAPDKSGLPSDRFSAERTGGSVSTLTIQRTQQEDSAVYLCAITVASGGARTGELFFGEGSRLTVL.

This clonotype was detected a few times. The chain joins TRBV20-1 to TRBJ2-7, with D possibly TRBD2 on 5 matching bases. The CDR3 runs 14 residues. The V end lost 3 bases, the J end lost 0 bases, and 12 bases lay between the germline ends. The germline gives CDR1 DFQATT, CDR2 SNEGSKA (reference sequence). CDR3 DNA sequence: TGCAGTGCTAGCCCGGAGGTTAGCTCCTACGAGCAGTACTTC. This translates into CSASPEVSSYEQYF.

The rearrangement joins TRBV24-1 to TRBJ2-1, with 9 bases aligning to TRBD1. V trimming: 9 bases; J trimming: 0 bases; junction bases outside the gene matches: 5. This CDR3 has 15 residues. Germline lookup yields CDR1 KGHDR and CDR2 SFDVKD. This CDR3 reads CATAMGQGSYNEQFF. The CDR3 nucleotides are TGTGCCACCGCTATGGGACAGGGCTCCTACAATGAGCAGTTCTTC.

The sample holds many counts of this clonotype. The chain has TRBV18 and TRBJ2-5; 12 bases fit TRBD2. Germline CDR1 and CDR2: KGHSH and LQKENI. Germline trimming cut 6 bases from V and 3 bases from J; bases unmatched to any gene: 11. The CDR3 runs 17 residues. CDR3 sequence (DNA): TGTGCCAGCTCGCCAAGGAGGACTAGCGGGGCGGAAGAGACCCAGTACTTC. This sequence encodes CASSPRRTSGAEETQYF.

This clonotype was seen ten or more times. The chain joins TRBV4-3 to TRBJ2-7; 9 nucleotides line up with TRBD1. The CDR3 runs to 14 residues. Losses at the gene ends were 2 bases for V and 2 bases for J; bases not matched to a gene: 1. Germline V gene lookup returns CDR1 LGHNA and CDR2 YSLEER. In DNA form, the CDR3 reads TGCGCCAGCAGCCAAAGACAGGGGGCCTACGAGCAGTACTTC. Amino acid sequence: CASSQRQGAYEQYF.